This TCR beta chain was observed in a study of CD8 T cells in Susac syndrome. A quantity of about 0.45 to 1 ug RNA underwent reverse transcription using random hexamers. TCRdb redid the calling of the immunoSEQ multiplex PCR reads with MiXCR, one entry per CDR3 protein. The sample shows about 140,000 distinct CDR3 sequences, approximately 95% of them seen only once. The CDR3 has 13 amino acids. V dropped 5 bases and J dropped 4 bases, with 11 bases sitting between them. This receptor was obtained from a human donor with Susac syndrome. V is TRBV12-3 or TRBV12-4 and J is TRBJ1-2, with D possibly being TRBD1 (6 bases). The sequenced material came from CD4+ T cells from PBMCs. CDR3 residues: CASSTGQSYGYTF. CDR3 bases: TGTGCCAGCAGTACCGGACAGTCCTATGGCTACACCTTC.